The 16 T cell receptor beta chains below come from one sample, sequenced in a study of T cells in Graves' hyperthyroidism and ophthalmopathy. RNA transcripts yielded amplified TCR beta CDR3 regions. The HTBI primer set was used in a first-round RT-PCR of the TCR CDR3. MiXCR, run by TCRdb on the multiplex PCR reads, gives a single entry per CDR3 protein. The repertoire consists of over 700,000 distinct CDR3 sequences, with roughly 40% occurring once and the leading ten covering more than 7%. Input material: blood. The receptors stem from a man aged 18 to 30 with Graves' hyperthyroidism.

The rearrangement uses TRBV6-5 and TRBJ1-6; 7 positions match TRBD1. Germline V gene lookup returns CDR1 MNHEY and CDR2 SVGAGI. After removal of 6 bases from V and 5 bases from J, the junction contained 7 bases not matched to a gene. This CDR3 is built from 15 residues. The CDR3 DNA follows: TGTGCCAGCAGCGCCGGACAGGCCGATAATTCACCCCTCCACTTT. Translating gives CASSAGQADNSPLHF.

The V gene is TRBV5-1, the J gene TRBJ1-6; D not resolved. Between the trimmed V and J ends, which lost 0 bases and 4 bases, there was a span of 11 bases. Germline V lookup: CDR1 SGHRS, CDR2 YFSETQ. The CDR3 loop spans 16 amino acids. The chain's CDR3 is CASSLGGTDYNSPLHF. The CDR3 DNA sequence: TGCGCCAGCAGCTTGGGTGGAACAGATTATAATTCACCCCTCCACTTT.

Of note for this clonotype: This may arise from a read error, as a much more abundant clone is one base away. The V gene is TRBV19, the J gene TRBJ1-6, with TRBD1 as a possible D gene (6 bases). This CDR3 region has 13 residues. Per the germline V gene, CDR1 is LNHDA and CDR2 is SQIVND (reference sequence). Trimming removed 7 bases at V and 8 bases at J, with 12 bases between. CDR3 region: CASKWEGDSPLHF. CDR3 in DNA: TGTGCCAGTAAGTGGGAGGGGGATTCACCCCTCCACTTT. Full variable domain (rest looked up from reference TRBV19 and TRBJ1-6): DGGITQSPKYLFRKEGQNVTLSCEQNLNHDAMYWYRQDPGQGLRLIYYSQIVNDFQKGDIAEGYSVSREKKESFPLTVTSAQKNPTAFYLCASKWEGDSPLHFGNGTRLTVT.

In DNA, the CDR3 is TGCGCCAGCAGCCGTACAGGGAGCGGAGAGACCCAGTACTTC. Translating gives CASSRTGSGETQYF. V usage is TRBV4-1 and J usage is TRBJ2-5, with a tentative D call TRBD1 (6 bases). V dropped 4 bases and J dropped 4 bases, with 13 bases sitting between them. CDR3 size: 14 residues. Germline V gene data show CDR1 as MGHRA and CDR2 as YSYEKL.

The rearrangement joins TRBV11-2 to TRBJ1-2; D is perhaps TRBD1 (6 bases). The CDR3 is made up of 15 amino acids. V was pared by 10 bases and J by 8 bases, with 26 bases between. The germline CDR1 and CDR2 sequences are SGHAT and FQNNGV. For the CDR3, the DNA is TGTGCCACCCTAAAGCAGGGGAGCCCCTACGGAGGCTACACCTTC. It yields the protein CATLKQGSPYGGYTF. The full variable domain, completed using reference TRBV11-2 and TRBJ1-2, is EAGVAQSPRYKIIEKRQSVAFWCNPISGHATLYWYQQILGQGPKLLIQFQNNGVVDDSQLPKDRFSAERLKGVDSTLKIQPAKLEDSAVYLCATLKQGSPYGGYTFGSGTRLTVV.

This clonotype was counted a few times. The chain combines TRBV20-1 with TRBJ1-1; 9 bases line up with TRBD1. V was pared by 6 bases and J by 4 bases, with 6 bases of the junction left unmatched. Germline loops: CDR1 DFQATT, CDR2 SNEGSKA (reference sequence). The CDR3 sequence is 13 residues long. Written as DNA, the CDR3 is TGCAGTGCCGCACAGGGGGCTGTCACTGAAGCTTTCTTT. Protein sequence: CSAAQGAVTEAFF.

Many counts were recorded for this clonotype. This chain links TRBV7-6 with TRBJ2-7; D gene unclear. Germline-derived CDR1 and CDR2 are SGHVS and FNYEAQ. The V end was cut by 1 base, the J end by 3 bases, with 13 bases between. There are 15 residues in the CDR3. The CDR3 sequence is CASSLEAVPYYEQYF. CDR3 DNA: TGTGCCAGCAGCTTAGAGGCAGTCCCCTACTACGAGCAGTACTTC.

The chain carries TRBV29-1 and TRBJ1-2; tentative D call: TRBD1 (5 bases). This CDR3 spans 11 amino acids. Germline CDR1 reads SQVTM; CDR2 reads ANQGSEA. Trimming stripped 6 bases from V and 4 bases from J, with 9 bases between. CDR3: CSVRDGYGYTF. As DNA, the CDR3 is TGCAGCGTCCGGGACGGCTATGGCTACACCTTC.

The rearrangement links TRBV29-1 to TRBJ1-2, with D hard to call. V shed 4 bases and J shed 6 bases, with 12 bases lying between them. The CDR3 is 12 residues long. Germline V CDR1 and CDR2: SQVTM, ANQGSEA. The CDR3 loop reads CSVAGMPDGYTF. DNA of the CDR3: TGCAGCGTTGCCGGAATGCCTGATGGCTACACCTTC.

This clonotype was observed many times. The chain carries TRBV7-9 and TRBJ1-3, with D possibly being TRBD1 (5 bases). From germline, CDR1 is SEHNR and CDR2 FQNEAQ (reference sequence). This CDR3 spans 16 amino acids. V lost 5 bases and J 0 bases, leaving 14 bases between the germline ends. The CDR3 DNA follows: TGTGCCAGCAGCGACGGAAGACAGATCTCTGGAAACACCATATATTTT. This gives the protein CASSDGRQISGNTIYF.

V usage is TRBV5-1 and J usage is TRBJ2-2; 11 bases agree with TRBD2. This CDR3 region has 17 residues. V was clipped by 0 bases and J by 5 bases; unmatched bases: 6. Per the germline V gene, CDR1 is SGHRS and CDR2 is YFSETQ. For the CDR3, the DNA is TGCGCCAGCAGCTTGGGCGGACTAGCGGGCGGTACCGGGGAGCTGTTTTTT. Translation: CASSLGGLAGGTGELFF. Variable domain in full (rest from reference TRBV5-1 and TRBJ2-2): KAGVTQTPRYLIKTRGQQVTLSCSPISGHRSVSWYQQTPGQGLQFLFEYFSETQRNKGNFPGRFSGRQFSNSRSEMNVSTLELGDSALYLCASSLGGLAGGTGELFFGEGSRLTVL.

This clonotype was recorded once. This sequence joins TRBV13 and TRBJ2-7; 12 bases fit TRBD2. Germline V CDR1 and CDR2: PRHDT, FYEKMQ (reference sequence). The V segment lost 4 bases and the J segment 4 bases; nucleotides outside the gene matches: 8. The CDR3 is 16 residues long. DNA for the CDR3: TGTGCCAGCAGCTCGGAACTAGCGGGGGGCCAATACGAGCAGTACTTC. This sequence encodes CASSSELAGGQYEQYF.

In this sample, this clonotype turned up a few times. The CDR3 DNA sequence: TGTGCCAGCAGCCAAGATACTAGAGTGCATTCACCCCTCCACTTT. Translating it yields CASSQDTRVHSPLHF. The rearrangement joins TRBV2 to TRBJ1-6, with D unclear. Germline V gene data show CDR1 as SNHLY and CDR2 as FYNNEI. Between the trimmed V and J ends, which lost 6 bases and 8 bases, there was a span of 17 bases. CDR3 length: 15 amino acids.

The chain employs TRBV29-1 and TRBJ1-5, with 7 bases aligning to TRBD1. The CDR3 covers 16 residues. Trimming removed 8 bases from V and 4 bases from J; junction bases left unmatched: 17. The germline V gene has CDR1 SQVTM and CDR2 ANQGSEA. The CDR3 DNA reads as TGCAGCAGTTCCACGGACAGGCCTAGCCCTAATCAGCCCCAGCATTTT. This gives the protein CSSSTDRPSPNQPQHF. Variable domain in full (rest from reference TRBV29-1 and TRBJ1-5): SAVISQKPSRDICQRGTSLTIQCQVDSQVTMMFWYRQQPGQSLTLIATANQGSEATYESGFVIDKFPISRPNLTFSTLTVSNMSPEDSSIYLCSSSTDRPSPNQPQHFGDGTRLSIL.

The chain recombines TRBV19 with TRBJ2-7, with 8 bases fitting TRBD2. The tail of the sequence fits TRBJ2-1 better, so the J call may be wrong. Germline-derived CDR1 and CDR2 are LNHDA and SQIVND (reference sequence). The CDR3 runs 12 residues. The CDR3 DNA is TGTGCCAGTAGTGCGCGGGGGGATGAGCAGTTCTTC. This encodes CASSARGDEQFF.

About this clonotype itself: The junction differs from germline at one of its ends, possibly a read error. The gene calls are TRBV2 and TRBJ1-6; TRBD1 matches at 7 bases. Germline CDR1 SNHLY, CDR2 FYNNEI. There are 17 residues in the CDR3. In nucleotides, the CDR3 is TGTGCCTGCAGTGGATTCTCGAGGGGGCAGGGGGGTTCACCCCTCCACTTT. This encodes CACSGFSRGQGGSPLHF.